The 6 T cell receptor beta chains below all came from one sample that was sequenced in a study of T-cell reconstitution after alpha-beta-depleted transplantation in children (dated by TCRdb to the mid-2010s). The library was prepared using PCR. TCRdb lists the instrument as Illumina HiSeq 2500. Molecular barcoding was employed in the preparation of TCR libraries, with unique molecular identifiers being used to normalize TCRbeta repertoire quantification. Clones were called with MiXCR by TCRdb after fastp trimmed the public reads at Q25, and only in-frame beta chains were retained. Every distinct CDR3 protein forms one entry, paired with its most common genes and DNA. Within this sample are 610,000 or so distinct CDR3 sequences, with around 27% of them counted one time only. The top ten clonotypes cover around 36% of the sample. The sample's treatment or condition, from its label and the paper: allogeneic hematopoietic cell transplantation with graft depleted of TCRalphabeta T cells and CD19 B cells.

Material: PBMCs, obtained before TCRalphabeta/CD19-depleted stem cell transplant. These receptors were collected from a boy under two years old with Wiskott-Aldrich syndrome, due to receive a stem cell transplant.

The V call is TRBV7-6, the J call TRBJ1-2, with 9 bases matching TRBD1. Germline V CDR1 and CDR2: SGHVS, FNYEAQ. Germline trimming cut 1 base from V and 8 bases from J; bases unmatched to any gene: 8. The CDR3 sequence is 15 residues long. CDR3 amino acids: CASSLEGQGRGGYTF. The CDR3 DNA sequence: TGTGCCAGCAGCTTAGAGGGACAGGGAAGGGGCGGCTACACCTTC. Complete variable domain (other parts from reference TRBV7-6 and TRBJ1-2): GAGVSQSPRYKVTKRGQDVALRCDPISGHVSLYWYRQALGQGPEFLTYFNYEAQQDKSGLPNDRFSAERPEGSISTLTIQRTEQRDSAMYRCASSLEGQGRGGYTFGSGTRLTVV.

This clonotype has more than one count but fewer than ten. CDR3 residues: CSIGGIRETQYF. The CDR3 DNA is TGCAGCATAGGCGGGATCCGGGAGACCCAGTACTTC. This chain uses TRBV29-1 with TRBJ2-5, with TRBD2 as a possible D gene (6 bases). The germline V and J ends were trimmed by 8 bases and 5 bases, with 15 bases remaining between them. This CDR3 has 12 amino acids. Germline V gives CDR1 SQVTM, CDR2 ANQGSEA.

The rearrangement joins TRBV29-1 to TRBJ2-4; 8 positions agree with TRBD1. This CDR3 spans 13 amino acids. J gave up 0 bases and V 7 bases, and 2 bases lay outside the gene matches. The germline CDR1 and CDR2 sequences are SQVTM and ANQGSEA. The CDR3 loop is CSGQGIAKNIQYF. The CDR3, as DNA: TGCAGCGGACAGGGGATAGCCAAAAACATTCAGTACTTC.

The gene calls are TRBV5-1 and TRBJ2-1; possibly TRBD2 for D (6 bases). Germline values: CDR1 SGHRS, CDR2 YFSETQ. The CDR3 loop spans 12 amino acids. Trimming cost V 3 bases and J 15 bases, with 16 bases left between them. CDR3 in amino acids: CASSSKGTSAFF. In nucleotides, the CDR3 is TGCGCCAGCAGCTCGAAGGGGACTTCGGCGTTCTTC.

In its sample, this clonotype was seen a few times. The V and J genes are TRBV10-3 and TRBJ1-1; D not resolved. Trimming removed 2 bases from V and 6 bases from J, with 4 bases in between. Germline CDR1 and CDR2: ENHRY and SYGVKD. There are 11 residues in the CDR3. CDR3 loop: CAISERAEAFF. CDR3 sequence (DNA): TGTGCCATCAGTGAGAGGGCTGAAGCTTTCTTT.

This clonotype was recorded a few times. The chain links TRBV5-1 to TRBJ2-1, with 7 positions matching TRBD1. This CDR3 has 17 residues. V shed 2 bases, J shed 4 bases, and the junction held 12 bases outside the gene matches. Germline V gene sequence: CDR1 SGHRS, CDR2 YFSETQ. The CDR3 loop is CASSFTGQVTLYNEQFF. For the CDR3, the DNA is TGCGCCAGCAGCTTTACCGGACAGGTAACACTATACAATGAGCAGTTCTTC.